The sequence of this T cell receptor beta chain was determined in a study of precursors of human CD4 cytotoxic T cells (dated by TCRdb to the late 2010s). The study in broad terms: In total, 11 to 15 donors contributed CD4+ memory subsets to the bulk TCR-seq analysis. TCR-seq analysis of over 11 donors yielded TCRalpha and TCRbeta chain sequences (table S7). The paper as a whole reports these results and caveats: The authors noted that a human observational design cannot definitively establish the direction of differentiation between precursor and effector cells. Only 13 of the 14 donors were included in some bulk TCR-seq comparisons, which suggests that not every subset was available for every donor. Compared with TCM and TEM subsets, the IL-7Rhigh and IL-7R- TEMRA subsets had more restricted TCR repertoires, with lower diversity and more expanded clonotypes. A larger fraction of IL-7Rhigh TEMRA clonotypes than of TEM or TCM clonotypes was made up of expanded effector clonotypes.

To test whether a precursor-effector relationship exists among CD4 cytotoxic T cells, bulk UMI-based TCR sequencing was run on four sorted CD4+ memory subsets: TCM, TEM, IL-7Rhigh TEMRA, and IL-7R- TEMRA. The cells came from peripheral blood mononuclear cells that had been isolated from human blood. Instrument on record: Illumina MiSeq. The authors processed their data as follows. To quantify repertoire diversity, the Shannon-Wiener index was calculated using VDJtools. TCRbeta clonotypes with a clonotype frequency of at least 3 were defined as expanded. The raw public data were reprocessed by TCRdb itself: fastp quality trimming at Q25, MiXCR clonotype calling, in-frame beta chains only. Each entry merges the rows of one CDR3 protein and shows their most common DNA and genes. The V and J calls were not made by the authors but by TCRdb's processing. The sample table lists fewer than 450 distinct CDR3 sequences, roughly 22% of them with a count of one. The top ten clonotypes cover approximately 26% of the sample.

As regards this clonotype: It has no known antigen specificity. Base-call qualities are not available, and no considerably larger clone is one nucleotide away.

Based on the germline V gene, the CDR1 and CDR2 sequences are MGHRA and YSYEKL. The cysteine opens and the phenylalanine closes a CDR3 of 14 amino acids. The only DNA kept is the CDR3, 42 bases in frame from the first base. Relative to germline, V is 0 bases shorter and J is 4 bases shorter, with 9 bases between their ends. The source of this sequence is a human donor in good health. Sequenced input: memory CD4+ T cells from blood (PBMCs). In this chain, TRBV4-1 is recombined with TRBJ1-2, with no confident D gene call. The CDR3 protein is CASSQESQIYGYTF. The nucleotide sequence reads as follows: TGCGCCAGCAGCCAAGAGTCGCAGATCTATGGCTACACCTTC.